A selection of T cell receptor beta chains follows, all from one sample in a study of T cells after yellow fever vaccination. Using its own MiXCR run on the 5' RACE reads, TCRdb lists one record per CDR3 protein. The sample consists of 200,000 to 300,000 distinct CDR3 sequences, 10% to 15% of them appearing once. Source: CD4+ T cells sorted from PBMCs, taken 45 days after the yellow fever booster vaccination. These receptors were taken from a man aged 30 to 39 who received the YFV17D yellow fever vaccine. Both conserved end residues are part of each CDR3. D genes are given only for firm matches. Clone size appears in some rows only: once, few, many, or a class for an expanded clone.

d_call clone_size j_call v_call cdr3_nt cdr3_aa
. . TRBJ2-6 TRBV24-1 TGTGCCACCAGTGATCCCACAGCTCGAGGCTCTGGGGCCAACGTCCTGACTTTC CATSDPTARGSGANVLTF
TRBD2 . TRBJ2-3 TRBV14 TGTGCCAGCAGCCAAGTTTCCCCGTTTACTAGCGGGAGAACAGATACGCAGTATTTT CASSQVSPFTSGRTDTQYF
TRBD2 few TRBJ2-5 TRBV30 TGTGCCTGGAGTACTCTGGGACGGCCCAGGGAGGGAGAGACCCAGTACTTC CAWSTLGRPREGETQYF
. . TRBJ2-3 TRBV6-2/TRBV6-3 TGTGCCAGCAGTTACGGTTTAGTTAACACAGATACGCAGTATTTT CASSYGLVNTDTQYF
. . TRBJ2-2 TRBV4-3 TGCGCCAGCAGCCAAGTCGCACTAAACACGAACACCGGGGAGCTGTTTTTT CASSQVALNTNTGELFF
TRBD2 . TRBJ2-3 TRBV7-8 TGTGCCAGCAGCTTAAGGGGACTAGCGGCCACAGATACGCAGTATTTT CASSLRGLAATDTQYF
TRBD2 few TRBJ2-7 TRBV20-1 TGCAGTGCCACTGGGACTAGCGGGAGCAACGACGAGCAGTACTTC CSATGTSGSNDEQYF
. . TRBJ2-2 TRBV20-1 TGCAGTGCTAGAGCCCGAAGGCGCCGAAGCACCGGGGAGCTGTTTTTT CSARARRRRSTGELFF
TRBD1 . TRBJ2-4 TRBV20-1 TGCAGTGCTGGACAGGGGGCGCATGGCATTCAGTACTTC CSAGQGAHGIQYF
. . TRBJ2-7 TRBV7-2 TGTGCCAGCAGCTTGGGGAGAACAGGAGCCTACGAGCAGTACTTC CASSLGRTGAYEQYF
TRBD2 few TRBJ2-1 TRBV20-1 TGCAGTGCTACTTTCCCTAGCGGGAGGATGTACAATGAGCAGTTCTTC CSATFPSGRMYNEQFF
. few TRBJ2-3 TRBV27 TGTGCCAGCAGTTCCCCCCCCCCTGAGGGAGGACGAGATACGCAGTATTTT CASSSPPPEGGRDTQYF
. . TRBJ2-1 TRBV6-1 TGTGCCAGCAAAAAGGGGGTGGGAAGGATCTACAATGAGCAGTTCTTC CASKKGVGRIYNEQFF
. few TRBJ2-3 TRBV6-6 TGTGCCAGCAACCGAGGGGGAGATACGCAGTATTTT CASNRGGDTQYF
. . TRBJ2-7 TRBV6-5 TGTGCCAGCAGTTACGGGCCAGGTCCCAACTGGGAGCAGTACTTC CASSYGPGPNWEQYF
. few TRBJ2-6 TRBV5-1 TGCGCCAGCAGCTCCGACCCTGGGGCCAACGTCCTGACTTTC CASSSDPGANVLTF
. few TRBJ1-1 TRBV7-2 TGTGCCAGCAGCTTAGCCCTGACGAACACTGAAGCTTTCTTT CASSLALTNTEAFF
. . TRBJ2-5 TRBV7-2 TGTGCCAGCAGCTTGGACTACACGGGGTACGAGACCCAGTACTTC CASSLDYTGYETQYF
. few TRBJ2-1 TRBV10-2 TGCGCCAGCTTAAGAGTAGTGACCAATGAGCAGTTCTTC CASLRVVTNEQFF
. . TRBJ2-1 TRBV7-8 TGTGCCAGCAGCTTAGTCGAGGGTTTAACCTACAATGAGCAGTTCTTC CASSLVEGLTYNEQFF
. . TRBJ2-7 TRBV12-3/TRBV12-4 TGTGCCAGCAGTGCGGGACAGAGGTACGAGCAGTACTTC CASSAGQRYEQYF
TRBD2 . TRBJ2-1 TRBV20-1 TGCAGTCGATTTCGGGGGGATGAGCAGTTCTTC CSRFRGDEQFF
TRBD1 . TRBJ2-7 TRBV12-3/TRBV12-4 TGTGCCAGCAGTTTCTCAGGGGGCTACGAGCAGTACTTC CASSFSGGYEQYF
. few TRBJ2-7 TRBV29-1 TGCAGCGTCTCCTCTGGGGACGAGCAGTACTTC CSVSSGDEQYF
. . TRBJ2-3 TRBV12-3/TRBV12-4 TGTGCCAGCAGGCTCACAGATACGCAGTATTTT CASRLTDTQYF